The T cell receptor (beta chain) described here comes from a study of blood T cell repertoires in COVID-19. Germline loops: CDR1 MNHEY, CDR2 SMNVEV (reference sequence). The CDR3 runs 15 residues. J gave up 2 bases and V 3 bases, and 2 bases lay outside the gene matches. Per the study methods: By means of reference gene primer amplification, nucleated cell counts were estimated. Assay: immunoSEQ multiplex PCR; the TCRdb copy retains only in-frame clones and omits some. Clonal size and the V and J genes are those of that table, whereas D and trimming came from the DNA. The table lists under 350,000 clones, 65% to 90% of them singletons. Participants' own reports of clinical history determined their cohort assignment.

The TCR originated in a woman in her forties with acute COVID-19. This sequence joins TRBV27 and TRBJ2-5; 11 positions agree with TRBD2. The sequencing sample was made of PBMCs or T cells enriched from blood (not recorded which). The CDR3 DNA follows: TGTGCCAGCAGTTTGCGACTAGCGGGGCAAGAGACCCAGTACTTC. Translating it yields CASSLRLAGQETQYF.